The clone carrying this T cell receptor (beta chain) showed up many times. These data belong to a study of early T cells in non-severe SARS-CoV-2 infection. Study summary: Bulk RNA from unsorted whole blood was sequenced; chains were unpaired.

Unique molecular identifiers were attached to individual cDNA molecules. TCRdb re-called the 5' RACE reads through MiXCR, storing one row per CDR3 protein. The sample includes 25,000 to 30,000 distinct CDR3 sequences, 5% to 6.5% of them seen just once. Deletions cut 0 bases from V and 0 bases from J, with 4 bases between. CDR1 is LGHNA, CDR2 YNFKEQ, per germline. The CDR3 length is 14 residues. This sample comprised whole blood, obtained at baseline. The receptor comes from an adult who was a healthcare worker with PCR-confirmed SARS-CoV-2 infection or an uninfected control (not recorded which). V gene TRBV4-2 combines with J gene TRBJ2-3; D gene ambiguous. The CDR3: CASSQDASTDTQYF. DNA for the CDR3: TGTGCCAGCAGCCAAGACGCCAGCACAGATACGCAGTATTTT.